This T cell receptor beta chain was obtained from a study of CD8+ T cells in alopecia areata. Losses at the gene ends were 5 bases for V and 5 bases for J; bases not matched to a gene: 13. Germline assignment: CDR1 MNHEY and CDR2 SMNVEV (reference sequence). The CDR3 totals 16 residues. Extracted RNA was reverse transcribed, and the resulting cDNA served as sequencing template. Method: immunoSEQ multiplex PCR; TCRdb's copy keeps in-frame clones and lacks some. Of over 250,000 clones listed, around three fifths are singletons. Treatment in this sample: oral pan-JAK inhibitor, 5-10 mg twice daily. This clonotype was sampled from a human donor with alopecia areata. The sample here was CD4+ T cells sorted from blood, taken around week 54, from a patient treated with tofacitinib. The rearrangement uses TRBV27 and TRBJ2-5, with 8 bases that match TRBD2. CDR3 protein: CASSLLRGGQEETQYF. DNA of the CDR3: TGTGCCAGCAGTCTCCTCCGCGGGGGGCAGGAGGAGACCCAGTACTTC.